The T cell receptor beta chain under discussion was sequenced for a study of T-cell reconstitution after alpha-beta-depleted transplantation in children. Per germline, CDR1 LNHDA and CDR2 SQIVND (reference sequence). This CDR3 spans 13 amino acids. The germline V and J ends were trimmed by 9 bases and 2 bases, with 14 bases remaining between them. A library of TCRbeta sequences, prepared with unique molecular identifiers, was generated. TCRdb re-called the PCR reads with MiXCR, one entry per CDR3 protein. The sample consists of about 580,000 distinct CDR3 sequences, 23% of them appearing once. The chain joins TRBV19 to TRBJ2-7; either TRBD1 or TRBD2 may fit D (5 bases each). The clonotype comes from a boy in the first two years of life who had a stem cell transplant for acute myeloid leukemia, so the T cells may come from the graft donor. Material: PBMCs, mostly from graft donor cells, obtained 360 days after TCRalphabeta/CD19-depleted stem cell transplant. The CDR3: CASGAGIPYEQYF. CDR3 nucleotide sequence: TGTGCCAGCGGGGCAGGGATCCCCTACGAGCAGTACTTC.